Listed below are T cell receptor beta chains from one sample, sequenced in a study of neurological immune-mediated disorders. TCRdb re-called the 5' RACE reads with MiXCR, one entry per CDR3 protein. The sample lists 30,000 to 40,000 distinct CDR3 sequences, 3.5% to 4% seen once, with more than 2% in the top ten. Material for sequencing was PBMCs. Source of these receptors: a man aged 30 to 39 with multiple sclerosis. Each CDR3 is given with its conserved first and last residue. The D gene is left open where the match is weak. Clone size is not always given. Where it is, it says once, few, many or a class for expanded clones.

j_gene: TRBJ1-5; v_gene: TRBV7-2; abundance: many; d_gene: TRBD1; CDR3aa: CASSPSQQGYGNQPQHF; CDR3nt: TGTGCCAGCAGTCCATCCCAACAGGGGTATGGGAATCAGCCCCAGCATTTT
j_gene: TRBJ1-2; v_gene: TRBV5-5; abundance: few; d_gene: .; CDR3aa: CASSFVFYGYTF; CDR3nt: TGTGCCAGCAGCTTTGTTTTCTATGGCTACACCTTC
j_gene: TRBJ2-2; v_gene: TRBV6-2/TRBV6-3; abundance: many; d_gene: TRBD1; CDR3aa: CASMRGQETGELFF; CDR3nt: TGTGCCAGCATGAGGGGGCAAGAGACCGGGGAGCTGTTTTTT
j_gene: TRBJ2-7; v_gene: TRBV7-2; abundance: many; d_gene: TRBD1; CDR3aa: CASRRDRESYEQYF; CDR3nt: TGTGCCAGCAGACGGGACAGGGAGTCCTACGAGCAGTACTTC
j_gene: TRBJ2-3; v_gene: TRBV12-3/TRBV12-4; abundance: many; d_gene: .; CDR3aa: CASSSADTQYF; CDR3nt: TGTGCCAGCAGTTCGGCAGATACGCAGTATTTT
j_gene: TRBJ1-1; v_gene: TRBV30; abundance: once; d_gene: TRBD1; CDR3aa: CAVTGAPNTEAFF; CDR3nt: TGTGCCGTAACAGGGGCGCCGAACACTGAAGCTTTCTTT
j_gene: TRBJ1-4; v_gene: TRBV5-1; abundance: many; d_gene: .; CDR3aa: CASSRTANEKLFF; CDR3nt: TGCGCCAGCAGCCGGACGGCTAATGAAAAACTGTTTTTT
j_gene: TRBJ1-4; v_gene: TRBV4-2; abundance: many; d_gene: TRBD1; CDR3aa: CASSQGDRENEKLFF; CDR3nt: TGTGCCAGCAGCCAAGGAGACAGGGAAAATGAAAAACTGTTTTTT
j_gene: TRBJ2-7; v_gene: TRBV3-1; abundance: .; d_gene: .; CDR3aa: CASSQEGRGRQYF; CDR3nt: TGTGCCAGCAGCCAAGAAGGTCGCGGCCGGCAGTACTTC
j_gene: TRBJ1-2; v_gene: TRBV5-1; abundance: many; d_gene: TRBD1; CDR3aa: CASSFDRAYGYTF; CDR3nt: TGCGCCAGCAGCTTCGACAGGGCTTATGGCTACACCTTC
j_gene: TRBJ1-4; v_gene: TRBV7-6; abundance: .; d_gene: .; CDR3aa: CASSLGATDNEKLFF; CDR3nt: TGTGCCAGCAGCTTAGGGGCGACAGATAATGAAAAACTGTTTTTT
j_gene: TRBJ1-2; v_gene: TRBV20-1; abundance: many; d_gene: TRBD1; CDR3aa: CSARPQGAEGYGYTF; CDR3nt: TGCAGTGCTAGACCCCAGGGGGCTGAGGGGTATGGCTACACCTTC
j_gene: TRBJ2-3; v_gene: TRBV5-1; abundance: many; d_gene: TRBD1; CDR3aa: CASSSRQGSTDTQYF; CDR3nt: TGCGCCAGCAGCTCTAGACAGGGGAGCACAGATACGCAGTATTTT
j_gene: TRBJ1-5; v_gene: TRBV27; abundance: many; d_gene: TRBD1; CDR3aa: CASSLDRDRAGQPQHF; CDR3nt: TGTGCCAGCAGTTTAGACCGGGACAGGGCGGGTCAGCCCCAGCATTTT
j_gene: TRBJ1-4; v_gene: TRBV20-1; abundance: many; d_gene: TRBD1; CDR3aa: CSAAPGQTNEKLFF; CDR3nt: TGCAGTGCTGCCCCGGGACAGACGAATGAAAAACTGTTTTTT
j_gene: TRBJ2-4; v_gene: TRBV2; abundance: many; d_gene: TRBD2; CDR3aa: CASLAGGHQYF; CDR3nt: TGTGCCAGTTTAGCGGGGGGTCATCAGTACTTC
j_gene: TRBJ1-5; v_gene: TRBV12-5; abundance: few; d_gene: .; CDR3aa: CASASQGNQPQHF; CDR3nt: TGTGCTAGTGCCTCCCAGGGGAATCAGCCCCAGCATTTT
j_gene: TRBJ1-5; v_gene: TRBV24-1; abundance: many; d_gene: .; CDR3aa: CATSDFFGDQPQHF; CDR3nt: TGTGCCACCAGTGATTTTTTCGGAGATCAGCCCCAGCATTTT
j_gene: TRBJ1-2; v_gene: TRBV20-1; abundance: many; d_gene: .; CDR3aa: CSARDMGSQSGYTF; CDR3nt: TGCAGTGCTAGAGATATGGGCAGCCAAAGTGGCTACACCTTC
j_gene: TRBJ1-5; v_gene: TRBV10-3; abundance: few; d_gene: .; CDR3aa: CAISESGPRSQPQHF; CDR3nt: TGTGCCATCAGTGAGTCTGGCCCAAGGAGTCAGCCCCAGCATTTT
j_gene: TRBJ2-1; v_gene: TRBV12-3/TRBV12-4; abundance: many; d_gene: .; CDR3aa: CAATRGSSYNEQFF; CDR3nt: TGTGCCGCTACACGGGGGTCCTCCTACAATGAGCAGTTCTTC
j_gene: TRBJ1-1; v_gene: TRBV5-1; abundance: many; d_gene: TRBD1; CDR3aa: CASSLAGPGGEAFF; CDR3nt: TGCGCCAGCAGCTTGGCGGGGCCAGGGGGTGAAGCTTTCTTT
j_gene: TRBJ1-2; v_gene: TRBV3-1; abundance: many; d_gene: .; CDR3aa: CASSQDLRGNGYTF; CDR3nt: TGTGCCAGCAGCCAAGATTTGCGGGGGAATGGCTACACCTTC
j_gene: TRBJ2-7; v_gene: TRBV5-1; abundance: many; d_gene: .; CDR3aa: CASSLADGYEQYF; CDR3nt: TGCGCCAGCAGCTTAGCGGACGGGTACGAGCAGTACTTC
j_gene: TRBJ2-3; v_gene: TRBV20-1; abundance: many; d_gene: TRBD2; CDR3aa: CSAFNGGATDTQYF; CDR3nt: TGCAGTGCCTTTAACGGGGGGGCCACAGATACGCAGTATTTT
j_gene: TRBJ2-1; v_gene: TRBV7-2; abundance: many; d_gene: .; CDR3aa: CASSFMRDEQFF; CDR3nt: TGTGCCAGCAGCTTTATGCGGGATGAGCAGTTCTTC
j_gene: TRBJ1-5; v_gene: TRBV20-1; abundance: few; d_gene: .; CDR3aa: CSARDGWGADQPQNF; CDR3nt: TGCAGTGCTAGAGATGGTTGGGGGGCCGATCAGCCCCAGAATTTT
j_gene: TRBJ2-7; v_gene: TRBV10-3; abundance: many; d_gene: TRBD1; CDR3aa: CAISAGQGGEQYF; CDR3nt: TGTGCCATCAGCGCGGGACAGGGCGGCGAGCAGTACTTC
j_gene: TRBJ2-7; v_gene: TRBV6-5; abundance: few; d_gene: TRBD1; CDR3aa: CASSYMDRGGEQYF; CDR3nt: TGTGCCAGCAGTTACATGGACAGGGGAGGCGAGCAGTACTTC
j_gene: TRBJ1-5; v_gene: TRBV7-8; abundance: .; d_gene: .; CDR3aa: CASSLAGRVINQPQNF; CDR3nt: TGTGCCAGCAGCTTAGCGGGCAGGGTAATCAATCAGCCCCAGAATTTT
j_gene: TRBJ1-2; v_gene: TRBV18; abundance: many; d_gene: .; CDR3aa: CASSTQGFRNYGYTF; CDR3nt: TGTGCCAGCTCAACCCAGGGGTTTCGGAACTATGGCTACACCTTC
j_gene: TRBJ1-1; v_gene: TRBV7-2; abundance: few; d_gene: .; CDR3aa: CASSPTGGRTEAFF; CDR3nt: TGTGCCAGCAGCCCGACGGGGGGGCGAACTGAAGCTTTCTTT
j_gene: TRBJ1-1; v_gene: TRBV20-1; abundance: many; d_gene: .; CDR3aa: CSARPGTSNTEAFF; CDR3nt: TGCAGTGCTCGTCCCGGGACGTCGAACACTGAAGCTTTCTTT
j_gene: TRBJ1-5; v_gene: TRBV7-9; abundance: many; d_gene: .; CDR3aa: CASSSADTPSNQPQHF; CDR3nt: TGTGCCAGCAGCTCGGCGGACACTCCTAGCAATCAGCCCCAGCATTTT
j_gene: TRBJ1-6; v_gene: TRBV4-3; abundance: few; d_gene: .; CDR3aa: CASSQDLNSNSPLNF; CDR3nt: TGCGCCAGCAGCCAAGATCTCAATTCCAATTCACCCCTCAACTTT
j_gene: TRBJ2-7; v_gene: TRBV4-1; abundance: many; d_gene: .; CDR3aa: CASSQQGGYEQYF; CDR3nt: TGCGCCAGCAGCCAGCAGGGGGGCTACGAGCAGTACTTC
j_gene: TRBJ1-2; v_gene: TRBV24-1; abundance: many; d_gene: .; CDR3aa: CATSDSDRNYGYTF; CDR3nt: TGTGCCACCAGTGATTCCGACAGGAACTATGGCTACACCTTC
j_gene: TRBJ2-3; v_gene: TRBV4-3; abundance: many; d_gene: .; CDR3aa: CASSRDDRKAGPDTQYF; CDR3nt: TGCGCCAGCAGCCGGGACGACAGGAAAGCAGGGCCAGATACGCAGTATTTT
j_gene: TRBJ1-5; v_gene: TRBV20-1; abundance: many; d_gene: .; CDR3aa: CSASMEGAQHF; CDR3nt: TGCAGTGCTAGTATGGAGGGGGCCCAGCATTTT
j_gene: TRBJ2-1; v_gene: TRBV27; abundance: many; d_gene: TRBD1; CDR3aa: CASSFLSPRTGNNEQFF; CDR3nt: TGTGCCAGCAGTTTTCTGTCCCCGCGGACAGGCAACAATGAGCAGTTCTTC
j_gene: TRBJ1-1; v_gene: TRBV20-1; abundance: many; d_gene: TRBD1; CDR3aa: CSARGQVNTEAFF; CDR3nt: TGCAGTGCCAGAGGACAGGTGAACACTGAAGCTTTCTTT
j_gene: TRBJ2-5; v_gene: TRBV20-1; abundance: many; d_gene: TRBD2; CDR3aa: CSARLAGATSETQYF; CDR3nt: TGCAGTGCCCGACTAGCGGGGGCAACCAGCGAGACCCAGTACTTC
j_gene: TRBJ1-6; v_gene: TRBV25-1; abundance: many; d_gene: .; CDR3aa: CASSEYSGVNSPLHF; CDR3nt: TGTGCCAGCAGTGAATATTCAGGGGTGAATTCACCCCTCCACTTT
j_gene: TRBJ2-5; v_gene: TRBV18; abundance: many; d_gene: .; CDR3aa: CASSPMGPQETQYF; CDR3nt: TGTGCCAGCTCACCAATGGGACCCCAAGAGACCCAGTACTTC
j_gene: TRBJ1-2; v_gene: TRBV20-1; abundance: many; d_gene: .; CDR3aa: CSAPDWDGYTF; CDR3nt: TGCAGTGCTCCGGACTGGGATGGCTACACCTTC
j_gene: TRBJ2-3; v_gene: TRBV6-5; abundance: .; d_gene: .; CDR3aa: CASTARARGDTQYF; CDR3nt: TGTGCCAGCACCGCCCGGGCAAGAGGAGATACGCAGTATTTT
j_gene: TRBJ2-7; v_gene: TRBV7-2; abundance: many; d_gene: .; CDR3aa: CASSFGGPDYEQYF; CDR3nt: TGTGCCAGCAGCTTCGGGGGCCCAGACTACGAGCAGTACTTC
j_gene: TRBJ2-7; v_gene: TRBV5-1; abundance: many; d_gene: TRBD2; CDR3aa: CASSFRFAGGQYEQYF; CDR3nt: TGCGCCAGCAGCTTTAGGTTTGCGGGGGGGCAGTACGAGCAGTACTTC
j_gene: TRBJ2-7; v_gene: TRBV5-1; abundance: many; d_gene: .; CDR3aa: CASSLDSVSEQYF; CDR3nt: TGCGCCAGCAGCTTGGATTCGGTTTCGGAGCAGTACTTC
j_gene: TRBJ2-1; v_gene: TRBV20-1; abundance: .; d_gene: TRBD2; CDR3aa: CSANRGGAHEQFF; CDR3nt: TGCAGTGCTAACCGGGGGGGGGCCCATGAGCAGTTCTTC
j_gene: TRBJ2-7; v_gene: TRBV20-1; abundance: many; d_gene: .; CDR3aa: CSARDNRAEQYF; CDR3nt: TGCAGTGCTAGAGACAACAGGGCCGAGCAGTACTTC
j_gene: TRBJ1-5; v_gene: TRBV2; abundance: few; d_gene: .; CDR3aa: CASSGRFNQPQHF; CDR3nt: TGTGCCAGCAGTGGCCGGTTTAATCAGCCCCAGCATTTT
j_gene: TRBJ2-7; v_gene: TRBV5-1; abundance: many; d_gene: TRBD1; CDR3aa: CASSPLPPGQGYEQYF; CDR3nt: TGCGCCAGCAGCCCACTGCCGCCCGGACAGGGCTACGAGCAGTACTTC
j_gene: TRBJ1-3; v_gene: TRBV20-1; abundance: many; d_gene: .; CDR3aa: CSATTPGRGTGNTIYF; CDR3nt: TGCAGTGCTACCACTCCGGGGAGGGGAACTGGAAACACCATATATTTT
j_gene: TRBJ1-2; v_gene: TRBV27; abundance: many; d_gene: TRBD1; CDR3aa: CASTLRQGSGYTF; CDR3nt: TGTGCCAGCACTCTTCGACAGGGGAGTGGCTACACCTTC
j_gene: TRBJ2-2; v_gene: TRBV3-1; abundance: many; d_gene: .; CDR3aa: CASSQWRNTGELFF; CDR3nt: TGTGCCAGCAGCCAATGGCGAAACACCGGGGAGCTGTTTTTT
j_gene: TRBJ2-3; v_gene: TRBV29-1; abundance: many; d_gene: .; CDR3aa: CSVAPGTYTDTQYF; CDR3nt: TGCAGCGTTGCCCCAGGCACCTACACAGATACGCAGTATTTT
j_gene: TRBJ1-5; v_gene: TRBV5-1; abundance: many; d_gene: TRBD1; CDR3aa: CASSGTGGSNQPQHF; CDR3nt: TGCGCCAGCAGCGGGACAGGGGGGAGCAATCAGCCCCAGCATTTT
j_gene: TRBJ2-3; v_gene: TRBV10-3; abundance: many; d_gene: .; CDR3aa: CAISESDYPGGTDTQYF; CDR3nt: TGTGCCATCAGTGAGTCGGACTATCCCGGGGGCACAGATACGCAGTATTTT
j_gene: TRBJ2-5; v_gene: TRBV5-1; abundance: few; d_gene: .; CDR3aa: CASSLAGSGETQYF; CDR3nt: TGCGCCAGCAGCTTGGCGGGGTCGGGAGAGACCCAGTACTTC